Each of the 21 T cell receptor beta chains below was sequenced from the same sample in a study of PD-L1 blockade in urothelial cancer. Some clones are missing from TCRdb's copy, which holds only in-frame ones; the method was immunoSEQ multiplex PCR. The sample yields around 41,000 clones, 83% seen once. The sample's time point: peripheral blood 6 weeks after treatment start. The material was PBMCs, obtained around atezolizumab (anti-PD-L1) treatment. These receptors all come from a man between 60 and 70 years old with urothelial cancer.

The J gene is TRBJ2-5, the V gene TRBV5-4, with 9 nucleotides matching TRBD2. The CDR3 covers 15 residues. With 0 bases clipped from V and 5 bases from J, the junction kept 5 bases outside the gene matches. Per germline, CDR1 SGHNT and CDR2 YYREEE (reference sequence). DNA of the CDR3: TGTGCCAGCAGCTTGGCAGTAGCGGGGGATGAGACCCAGTACTTC. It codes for CASSLAVAGDETQYF.

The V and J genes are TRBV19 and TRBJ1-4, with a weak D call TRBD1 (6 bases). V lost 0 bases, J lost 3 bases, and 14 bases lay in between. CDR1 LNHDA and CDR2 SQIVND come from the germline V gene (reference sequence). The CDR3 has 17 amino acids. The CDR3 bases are TGTGCCAGTAGTATAGATGGACCTGAGGGGGCTAATGAAAAACTGTTTTTT. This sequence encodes CASSIDGPEGANEKLFF.

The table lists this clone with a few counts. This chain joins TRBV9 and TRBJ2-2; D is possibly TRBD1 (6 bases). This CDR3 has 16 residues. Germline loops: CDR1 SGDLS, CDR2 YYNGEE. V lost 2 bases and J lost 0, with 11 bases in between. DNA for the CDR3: TGTGCCAGCAGCGTCGAGGGGGTATCGAACACCGGGGAGCTGTTTTTT. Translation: CASSVEGVSNTGELFF.

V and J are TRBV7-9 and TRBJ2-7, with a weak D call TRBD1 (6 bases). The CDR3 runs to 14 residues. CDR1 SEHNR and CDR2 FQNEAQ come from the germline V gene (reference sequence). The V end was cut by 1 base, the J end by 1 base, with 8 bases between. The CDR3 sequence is CASSLDRESYEQYF. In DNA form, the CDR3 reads TGTGCCAGCAGCTTAGACAGGGAATCCTACGAGCAGTACTTC.

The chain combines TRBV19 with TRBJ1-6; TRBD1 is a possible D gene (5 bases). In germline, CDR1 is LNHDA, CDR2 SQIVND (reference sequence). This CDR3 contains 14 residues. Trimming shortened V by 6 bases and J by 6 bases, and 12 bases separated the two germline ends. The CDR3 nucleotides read TGTGCCAGTAGCATCGGGGGTTCTAATTCACCCCTCCACTTT. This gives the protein CASSIGGSNSPLHF. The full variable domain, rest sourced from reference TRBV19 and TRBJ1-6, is DGGITQSPKYLFRKEGQNVTLSCEQNLNHDAMYWYRQDPGQGLRLIYYSQIVNDFQKGDIAEGYSVSREKKESFPLTVTSAQKNPTAFYLCASSIGGSNSPLHFGNGTRLTVT.

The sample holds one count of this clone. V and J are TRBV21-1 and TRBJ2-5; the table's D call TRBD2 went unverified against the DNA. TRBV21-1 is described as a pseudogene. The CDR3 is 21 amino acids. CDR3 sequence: CASSKARSGGRKQGTQETQYF. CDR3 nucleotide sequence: TGTGCCAGCAGCAAAGCGCGGTCGGGAGGAAGAAAACAGGGAACCCAAGAGACCCAGTACTTC.

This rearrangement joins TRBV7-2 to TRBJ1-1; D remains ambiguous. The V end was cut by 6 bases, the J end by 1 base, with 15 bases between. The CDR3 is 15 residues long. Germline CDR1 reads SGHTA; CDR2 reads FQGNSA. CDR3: CASSRVAGSNTEAFF. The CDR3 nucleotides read TGTGCCAGCAGTCGAGTGGCGGGATCGAACACTGAAGCTTTCTTT.

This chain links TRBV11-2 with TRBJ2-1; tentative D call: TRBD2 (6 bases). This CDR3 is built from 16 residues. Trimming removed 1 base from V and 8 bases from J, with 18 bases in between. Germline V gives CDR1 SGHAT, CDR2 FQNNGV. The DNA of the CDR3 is TGTGCCAGCAGCTTAGGGGGGACTCCGGGGTGGGATGAGCAGTTCTTC. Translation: CASSLGGTPGWDEQFF.

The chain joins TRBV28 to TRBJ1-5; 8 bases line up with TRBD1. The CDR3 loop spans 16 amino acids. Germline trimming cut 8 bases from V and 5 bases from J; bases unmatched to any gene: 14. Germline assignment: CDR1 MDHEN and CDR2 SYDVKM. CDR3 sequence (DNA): TGTGCCAGCTCTTTACGCCGGGACAGGATGGATCAGCCCCAGCATTTT. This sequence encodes CASSLRRDRMDQPQHF.

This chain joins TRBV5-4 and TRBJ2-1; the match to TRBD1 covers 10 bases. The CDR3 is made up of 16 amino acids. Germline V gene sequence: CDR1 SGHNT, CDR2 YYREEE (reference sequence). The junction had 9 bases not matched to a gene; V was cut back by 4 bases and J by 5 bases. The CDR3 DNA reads TGTGCCAGCAGCCAGGGAGGGACAGGGGCCAACAATGAGCAGTTCTTC. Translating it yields CASSQGGTGANNEQFF.

CDR3 in amino acids: CASSSRDRGPRGETQYF. Written as DNA, the CDR3 is TGCGCCAGCAGCTCCCGGGACAGGGGACCTCGGGGAGAGACCCAGTACTTC. The chain carries TRBV5-1 and TRBJ2-5; 10 positions agree with TRBD1. V shed 3 bases and J 4 bases; nucleotides not matched to a gene: 12. Germline V gene sequence: CDR1 SGHRS, CDR2 YFSETQ. The CDR3 totals 17 residues.

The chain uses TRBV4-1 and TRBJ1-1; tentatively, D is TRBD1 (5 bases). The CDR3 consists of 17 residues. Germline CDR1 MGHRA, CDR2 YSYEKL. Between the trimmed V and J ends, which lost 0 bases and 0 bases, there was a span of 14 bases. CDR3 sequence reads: CASSQDNRPPMNTEAFF. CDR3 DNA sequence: TGCGCCAGCAGCCAAGACAACAGGCCACCCATGAACACTGAAGCTTTCTTT.

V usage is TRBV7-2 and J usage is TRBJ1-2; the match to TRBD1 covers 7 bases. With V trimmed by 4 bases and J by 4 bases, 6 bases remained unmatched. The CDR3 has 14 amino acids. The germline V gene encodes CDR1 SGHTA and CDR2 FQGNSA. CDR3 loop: CASSSGTVFYGYTF. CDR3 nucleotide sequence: TGTGCCAGCAGCTCCGGGACAGTGTTCTATGGCTACACCTTC. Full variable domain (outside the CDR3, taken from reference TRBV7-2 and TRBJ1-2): GAGVSQSPSNKVTEKGKDVELRCDPISGHTALYWYRQSLGQGLEFLIYFQGNSAPDKSGLPSDRFSAERTGGSVSTLTIQRTQQEDSAVYLCASSSGTVFYGYTFGSGTRLTVV.

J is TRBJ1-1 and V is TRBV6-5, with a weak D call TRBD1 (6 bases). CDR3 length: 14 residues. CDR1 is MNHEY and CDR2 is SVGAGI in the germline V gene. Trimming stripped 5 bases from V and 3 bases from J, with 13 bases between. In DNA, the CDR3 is TGTGCCAGCAGTGAGGGGGTATCGGACACTGAAGCTTTCTTT. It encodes CASSEGVSDTEAFF.

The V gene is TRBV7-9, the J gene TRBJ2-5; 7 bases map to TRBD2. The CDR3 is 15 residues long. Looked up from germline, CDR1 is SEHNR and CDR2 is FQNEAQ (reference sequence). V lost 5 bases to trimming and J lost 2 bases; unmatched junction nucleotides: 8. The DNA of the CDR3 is TGTGCCAGCAGCGCGGGGTGGGGGGGTCAAGAGACCCAGTACTTC. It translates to CASSAGWGGQETQYF.

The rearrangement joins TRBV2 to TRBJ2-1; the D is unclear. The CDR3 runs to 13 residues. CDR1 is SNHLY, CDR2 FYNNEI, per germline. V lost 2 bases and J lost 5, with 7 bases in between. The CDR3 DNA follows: TGTGCCAGCAGTGAAATGTCAGACAATGAGCAGTTCTTC. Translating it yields CASSEMSDNEQFF.

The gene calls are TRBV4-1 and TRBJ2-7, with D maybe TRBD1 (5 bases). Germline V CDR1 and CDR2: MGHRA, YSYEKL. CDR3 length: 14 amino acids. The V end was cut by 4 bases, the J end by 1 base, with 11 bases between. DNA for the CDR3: TGCGCCAGCAGCCCCAGGGTACGGTCCTACGAGCAGTACTTC. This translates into CASSPRVRSYEQYF.

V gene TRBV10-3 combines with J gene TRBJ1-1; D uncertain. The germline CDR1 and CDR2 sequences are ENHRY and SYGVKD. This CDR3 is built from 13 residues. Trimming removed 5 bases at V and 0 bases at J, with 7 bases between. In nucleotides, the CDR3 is TGTGCCATCAGTCTAGGCCTGAACACTGAAGCTTTCTTT. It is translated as CAISLGLNTEAFF.

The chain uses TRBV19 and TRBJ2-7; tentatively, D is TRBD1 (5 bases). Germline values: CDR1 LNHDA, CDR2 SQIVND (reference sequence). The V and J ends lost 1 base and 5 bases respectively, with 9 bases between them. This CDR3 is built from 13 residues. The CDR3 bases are TGTGCCAGTAGTATAGCGGGCAGGGACGAGCAGTACTTC. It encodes CASSIAGRDEQYF.

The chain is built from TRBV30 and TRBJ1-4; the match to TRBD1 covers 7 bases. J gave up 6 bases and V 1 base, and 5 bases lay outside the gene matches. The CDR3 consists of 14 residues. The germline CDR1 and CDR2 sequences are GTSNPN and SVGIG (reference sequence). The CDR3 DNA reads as TGTGCCTGGAGTGAGGGACAGAGGGATGAAAAACTGTTTTTT. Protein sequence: CAWSEGQRDEKLFF.

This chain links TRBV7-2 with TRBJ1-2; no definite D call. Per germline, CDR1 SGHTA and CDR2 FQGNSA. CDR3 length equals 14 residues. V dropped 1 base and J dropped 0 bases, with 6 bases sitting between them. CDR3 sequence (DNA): TGTGCCAGCAGCTTAGGAGGGACTAACTATGGCTACACCTTC. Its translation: CASSLGGTNYGYTF.